This TCR beta chain was recorded in a study of cytomegalovirus exposure and HLA in healthy donors. The germline V and J ends were trimmed by 0 bases and 0 bases, with 10 bases remaining between them. The germline gives CDR1 SGDLS, CDR2 YYNGEE. This CDR3 region has 17 residues. This clone was seen just once. PCR amplification relied on 60 Vbeta primers (plus 13 Jbeta primers). This table comes from immunoSEQ multiplex PCR, and its TCRdb copy is limited to in-frame clones, with some not included. The repertoire holds around 140,000 clones, with around 73% as singletons. Sequenced: PBMCs. V gene TRBV9 combines with J gene TRBJ2-6; D may be TRBD1 (5 bases). This TCR derives from a female donor in good health and CMV-seronegative. The chain's CDR3 is CASSVATDNSGANVLTF. As DNA, the CDR3 is TGTGCCAGCAGCGTAGCGACAGACAACTCTGGGGCCAACGTCCTGACTTTC.